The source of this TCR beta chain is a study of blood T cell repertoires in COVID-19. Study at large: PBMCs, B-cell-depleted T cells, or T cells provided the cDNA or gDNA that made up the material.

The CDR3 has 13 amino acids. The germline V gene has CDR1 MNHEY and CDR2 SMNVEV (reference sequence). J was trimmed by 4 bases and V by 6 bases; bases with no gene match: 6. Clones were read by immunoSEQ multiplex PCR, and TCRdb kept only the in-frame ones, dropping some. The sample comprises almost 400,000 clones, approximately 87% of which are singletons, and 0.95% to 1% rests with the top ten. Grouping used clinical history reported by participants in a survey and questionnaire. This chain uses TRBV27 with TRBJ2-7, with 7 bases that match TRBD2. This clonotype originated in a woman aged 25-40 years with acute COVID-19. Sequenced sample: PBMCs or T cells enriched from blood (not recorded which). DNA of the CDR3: TGTGCCAGCAGCCGTACCGGGGGGTACGAGCAGTACTTC. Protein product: CASSRTGGYEQYF.